These 21 T cell receptor beta chains share one sample of origin, sequenced in a study of T cells in Graves' hyperthyroidism and ophthalmopathy. The investigators amplified TCR beta CDR3 regions from RNA transcripts. Primed by the HTBI set, a first-round RT-PCR was run on the TCR CDR3. MiXCR, applied by TCRdb to the multiplex PCR reads, yields one record per CDR3 protein. The data contain over 500,000 distinct CDR3 sequences, around 15% of them singletons. The material sequenced was blood. The receptors were gathered from a woman between 40 and 55 years old with Graves' hyperthyroidism.

This clonotype was detected only a few times. The rearrangement links TRBV5-6 to TRBJ2-2; maybe TRBD1 (7 bases). With 0 bases removed from V and 5 bases from J, the gap between germline ends came to 14 bases. Looked up from germline, CDR1 is SGHDT and CDR2 is YYEEEE. There are 16 residues in the CDR3. The CDR3 sequence: CASSLEWAGGTGELFF. The CDR3 DNA is TGTGCCAGCAGCTTGGAATGGGCAGGGGGGACCGGGGAGCTGTTTTTT.

This clonotype was observed a handful of times. The chain joins TRBV6-1 to TRBJ1-2; 8 bases map to TRBD1. CDR3 length: 19 amino acids. The trim removed 6 bases at V and 7 bases at J, leaving 25 bases unmatched. Germline values: CDR1 MNHNS, CDR2 SASEGT. The CDR3 spells CASSRLSMDRAEGSSGYTF. CDR3 DNA: TGTGCCAGCAGCCGCCTGAGTATGGACAGGGCGGAGGGTTCGAGTGGCTACACCTTC.

Ten or more counts support this clonotype. V is TRBV2 and J is TRBJ1-2; D gene ambiguous. The V gene lost 6 bases and the J gene lost 3 bases, with 11 bases spanning the gap. CDR1 SNHLY and CDR2 FYNNEI come from the germline V gene. CDR3 length: 13 amino acids. The CDR3 reads CASRARGDYGYTF. The CDR3 DNA reads TGTGCCAGCAGAGCTCGCGGTGACTATGGCTACACCTTC.

J is TRBJ2-1 and V is TRBV30; weak D call: TRBD2 (6 bases). The germline gives CDR1 GTSNPN, CDR2 SVGIG (reference sequence). The CDR3 extends over 13 amino acids. Trimming took 0 bases from V and 5 from J, leaving 8 bases between them. This chain's CDR3 is CAWSVGGDNEQFF. CDR3 in DNA: TGTGCCTGGAGTGTAGGCGGGGACAATGAGCAGTTCTTC.

This clonotype was detected ten times or more. The rearrangement uses TRBV7-9 and TRBJ1-1; D not resolved. V was shortened by 1 base and J by 3 bases, with 12 bases between the two germline ends. This CDR3 comprises 15 residues. Germline loops: CDR1 SEHNR, CDR2 FQNEAQ (reference sequence). Here the CDR3 reads CASSLEYGGYTEAFF. Here the CDR3 DNA reads TGTGCCAGCAGCTTAGAATATGGCGGCTACACTGAAGCTTTCTTT.

V usage is TRBV7-3 and J usage is TRBJ2-1; possible D gene TRBD2, 5 bases. The CDR3 runs 15 residues. V was pared by 5 bases and J by 9 bases, with 20 bases between. Germline V lookup: CDR1 SGHTA, CDR2 FQGTGA. The DNA of the CDR3 is TGTGCCAGCAGCCCCACCGGGGTTGCGGGTAGTGAGCAGTTCTTC. Translating gives CASSPTGVAGSEQFF. Full variable domain (missing parts from reference TRBV7-3 and TRBJ2-1): GAGVSQTPSNKVTEKGKYVELRCDPISGHTALYWYRQSLGQGPEFLIYFQGTGAADDSGLPNDRFFAVRPEGSVSTLKIQRTERGDSAVYLCASSPTGVAGSEQFFGPGTRLTVL.

This clonotype was detected many times. The rearrangement joins TRBV24-1 to TRBJ2-1; TRBD2 agrees at 11 bases. The CDR3 extends over 16 amino acids. J was trimmed by 1 base and V by 4 bases; bases with no gene match: 2. Germline V gene sequence: CDR1 KGHDR, CDR2 SFDVKD. The CDR3 here is CATSDTSGSSYNEQFF. CDR3 DNA sequence: TGTGCCACCAGTGACACTAGCGGGAGTTCCTACAATGAGCAGTTCTTC.

The sample holds a few counts of this clonotype. The chain carries TRBV24-1 and TRBJ2-1; tentatively, D is TRBD2 (6 bases). Deletions cut 4 bases from V and 8 bases from J, with 14 bases between. The CDR3 loop spans 14 amino acids. CDR1 KGHDR and CDR2 SFDVKD come from the germline V gene. The CDR3 is CATSDPRGTDEQFF. DNA for the CDR3: TGTGCCACCAGTGACCCCCGCGGGACGGATGAGCAGTTCTTC.

The J gene is TRBJ1-3, the V gene TRBV7-9; D is unresolved. The V end was cut by 3 bases, the J end by 8 bases, with 8 bases between. This CDR3 spans 12 amino acids. In germline, CDR1 is SEHNR, CDR2 FQNEAQ (reference sequence). This CDR3 reads CASSFSSDTIYF. DNA for the CDR3: TGTGCCAGCAGCTTCTCGTCAGACACCATATATTTT.

This clonotype was detected only a few times. The V gene is TRBV18, the J gene TRBJ2-4; the D gene could be TRBD1 or TRBD2 (5 bases each). This CDR3 spans 16 amino acids. Between the trimmed V and J ends, which lost 3 bases and 1 base, there was a span of 13 bases. CDR1 and CDR2 (germline): KGHSH, LQKENI. CDR3 residues: CASSPGLEGAKNIQYF. CDR3 DNA: TGTGCCAGCTCACCGGGGCTAGAGGGTGCCAAAAACATTCAGTACTTC. The full variable domain, rest sourced from reference TRBV18 and TRBJ2-4, is NAGVMQNPRHLVRRRGQEARLRCSPMKGHSHVYWYRQLPEEGLKFMVYLQKENIIDESGMPKERFSAEFPKEGPSILRIQQVVRGDSAAYFCASSPGLEGAKNIQYFGAGTRLSVL.

There are many counts of this clonotype. The chain joins TRBV28 to TRBJ2-7; TRBD1 agrees at 7 bases. CDR1 and CDR2 (germline): MDHEN, SYDVKM. V lost 5 bases to trimming and J lost 3 bases; unmatched junction nucleotides: 19. The length of the CDR3 is 18 residues. The CDR3 region has the DNA TGTGCCAGCAGTCCCCCGACAGGGCCCTCGAAATTCTTCTACGAGCAGTACTTC. Encoded protein: CASSPPTGPSKFFYEQYF.

This clonotype was recorded many times. The V and J genes are TRBV28 and TRBJ2-5, with 7 nucleotides matching TRBD1. The CDR3 spans 13 residues. Trimming took 2 bases from V and 6 from J; bases not matched to a gene: 3. Germline V gene data show CDR1 as MDHEN and CDR2 as SYDVKM. The DNA for the CDR3 is TGTGCCAGCAGTTTAGAGGGGGCGAAGACCCAGTACTTC. It codes for CASSLEGAKTQYF.

This clonotype showed up many times. The chain uses TRBV11-2 and TRBJ2-1, with a tentative D call TRBD2 (5 bases). There are 17 residues in the CDR3. CDR1 SGHAT and CDR2 FQNNGV come from the germline V gene. The V gene lost 0 bases and the J gene lost 9 bases, with 21 bases spanning the gap. For the CDR3, the DNA is TGTGCCAGCAGCTTAGAGGTACTAGTCCGTCCGACGGGTGAGCAGTTCTTC. Translation gives CASSLEVLVRPTGEQFF.

This clonotype turned up a few times. The chain recombines TRBV6-1 with TRBJ1-2, with 10 bases aligning to TRBD1. The CDR3 covers 13 residues. V gave up 8 bases and J gave up 5 bases; unmatched junction bases: 5. Germline assignment: CDR1 MNHNS and CDR2 SASEGT. The CDR3 nucleotides read TGTGCCAGCTCAGGGACAGGGGAATATGGCTACACCTTC. Protein product: CASSGTGEYGYTF.

This chain uses TRBV20-1 with TRBJ2-1, with 9 bases aligning to TRBD2. Germline loops: CDR1 DFQATT, CDR2 SNEGSKA (reference sequence). The V gene end was trimmed by 3 bases and the J gene end by 6 bases; junction bases not matched to a gene: 6. This CDR3 comprises 14 residues. The CDR3 spells CSASWASGTNEQFF. The CDR3 bases are TGCAGTGCTAGTTGGGCTAGCGGGACCAATGAGCAGTTCTTC.

This clonotype was counted at least ten times. The chain has TRBV7-9 and TRBJ1-1; unclear D gene. Germline V gives CDR1 SEHNR, CDR2 FQNEAQ (reference sequence). This CDR3 spans 15 amino acids. V lost 5 bases and J lost 1, with 14 bases in between. CDR3 nucleotide sequence: TGTGCCAGCAGCCGATTGGACGCCTCGAACACTGAAGCTTTCTTT. Protein product: CASSRLDASNTEAFF.

This clonotype was detected ten times or more. The rearrangement joins TRBV20-1 to TRBJ1-1; D unresolved. V lost 2 bases, J lost 4 bases, and 14 bases lay in between. CDR3 length: 14 residues. Per the germline V gene, CDR1 is DFQATT and CDR2 is SNEGSKA (reference sequence). DNA of the CDR3: TGCAGTGCTAGACACGGCAATGGAGGCACTGAAGCTTTCTTT. Encoded protein: CSARHGNGGTEAFF.

This clonotype was observed at least ten times. The chain joins TRBV2 to TRBJ2-1, with TRBD2 matching over 10 bases. Looked up from germline, CDR1 is SNHLY and CDR2 is FYNNEI. V lost 3 bases and J lost 4; bases outside the gene matches: 9. The CDR3 sequence is 17 residues long. The DNA for the CDR3 is TGTGCCAGCAGTGAGGCGGCTAGCGGGAGTAGGTACAATGAGCAGTTCTTC. This translates into CASSEAASGSRYNEQFF.

This clonotype came up a few times. This likely comes from a read error, as the CDR3 has no conserved phenylalanine or tryptophan at its end. This chain joins TRBV5-8 and TRBJ2-1; no firm D call. Germline V gives CDR1 SGHTS, CDR2 YDEGEE. V lost 5 bases to trimming and J lost 4 bases, with 13 bases between them. The CDR3 has 14 residues. The chain's CDR3 is CASRRSAEYNEQFS. The DNA of the CDR3 is TGTGCCAGCAGGAGGAGTGCAGAGTACAATGAGCAGTTCTCC.

This clonotype was observed many times. The chain couples TRBV5-5 to TRBJ1-5; D is unresolved. The V gene lost 1 base and the J gene lost 2 bases, with 16 bases spanning the gap. The CDR3 consists of 17 residues. Germline V CDR1 and CDR2: SGHKS, YYEKEE (reference sequence). This CDR3 reads CASSLYSAFFGNQPQHF. As DNA, the CDR3 is TGTGCCAGCAGCTTGTATTCGGCCTTCTTCGGCAATCAGCCCCAGCATTTT.

The rearrangement links TRBV9 to TRBJ2-3; TRBD2 matches at 7 bases. Trimming took 1 base from V and 1 from J; bases not matched to a gene: 3. The CDR3 contains 15 residues. Germline CDR1 and CDR2: SGDLS and YYNGEE. As DNA, the CDR3 is TGTGCCAGCAGCGTAAACCGGGAGGGCACAGATACGCAGTATTTT. This encodes CASSVNREGTDTQYF.